This TCR beta chain was identified in a study of T cell responses to AZD1222 COVID-19 vaccine. Trimming stripped 7 bases from V and 4 bases from J, with 7 bases between. Per germline, CDR1 MNHEY and CDR2 SVGAGI. This CDR3 is built from 12 residues. Findings and caveats of the study: Researchers report vaccine-associated CD4 TCRs spanning spike, with dominance at 160-218 and 743-854. Mostly white British, mostly female donors; authors suggested clonal diversity may be underestimated.

As to this clone: Its antigen is not known.

TCRdb's table, derived via immunoSEQ multiplex PCR, lists solely in-frame clones and lacks some. Of 90,000 to 150,000 clones in the sample, more than 85% are singletons; the top ten hold 2% to 3%. Material: peripheral blood, obtained on day 0 of AZD1222 vaccination. The sequence was obtained from an adult in good health. This chain uses TRBV6-5 with TRBJ2-2; D unclear. CDR3 region: CASTKRTGELFF. The CDR3 DNA reads TGTGCCAGCACTAAGCGCACCGGGGAGCTGTTTTTT.